The rows below give T cell receptor beta chains drawn from one sample of a study of glioma-infiltrating T cells after dendritic cell vaccination. The repertoire was sequenced with immunoSEQ multiplex PCR; TCRdb's copy has only in-frame clones and lacks some. The sample lists 65,000 to 90,000 clones; over 75% were seen once. The starting material was blood, obtained before dendritic cell vaccination. The receptors here all came from a human donor with glioblastoma. CDR3s include the opening cysteine and the closing phenylalanine or tryptophan. The D gene is left open where the match is weak. The size entry is marked missing in some rows and otherwise reads once, few, many or a size class.

V,J,size,D,DNA,CDR3
TRBV5-6,TRBJ1-3,few,.,TGTGCCAGCAGCTTGGGAGGGGGTTCGGGAAACACCATATATTTT,CASSLGGGSGNTIYF
TRBV6-5,TRBJ2-5,few,.,TGTGCCAGCCTTGACGGGGGACGCGAGACCCAGTACTTC,CASLDGGRETQYF
TRBV7-2,TRBJ1-3,once,.,TGTGCCAGCAGCTTAGACAGAGCCTCTGGAAACACCATATATTTT,CASSLDRASGNTIYF
TRBV19,TRBJ2-5,.,TRBD2,TGTGCCAGTAGGCCATTTTCCCCAGGGACTAGCGGGGGGGGGACCCAGTACTTC,CASRPFSPGTSGGGTQYF
TRBV5-4,TRBJ2-3,once,.,TGTGCCAGCAGCTTGGCGCTAGCGCCAGATACGCAGTATTTT,CASSLALAPDTQYF
TRBV6-5,TRBJ2-7,.,.,TGTGCCAGCAAGGGGCTCAGCTCCTACGAGCAGTACTTC,CASKGLSSYEQYF
TRBV4-2,TRBJ1-4,.,TRBD1,TGTGCCAGCAGCCACCTCGCGACAGGGTTGGATGAAAAACTGTTTTTT,CASSHLATGLDEKLFF
TRBV9,TRBJ2-7,.,TRBD1,TGTGCCAGCAGCGTAGAAGTTAGGGACAGCCCCTACGAGCAGTACTTC,CASSVEVRDSPYEQYF
TRBV2,TRBJ1-4,.,.,TGTGCCAGCACCGAAGGACAGATCCCTAATGAAAAACTGTTTTTT,CASTEGQIPNEKLFF
TRBV7-8,TRBJ1-1,.,.,TGTGCCAGCAGCTTAGGGGGCATGAACACTGAAGCTTTCTTT,CASSLGGMNTEAFF
TRBV10-1,TRBJ2-3,.,TRBD2,TGCGCCAGCAGCGATAAAGAGAGGACTAGCGGGGGGTGCACAGATACGCAGTATTTT,CASSDKERTSGGCTDTQYF
TRBV19,TRBJ1-1,once,.,TGTGCCAGTAGTATATTCCAGGGCACTGAAGCTTTCTTT,CASSIFQGTEAFF
TRBV7-8,TRBJ1-2,.,.,TGTGCCAGCAGCAGCCGGGACGGGGGGGACTATGGCTACACCTTC,CASSSRDGGDYGYTF
TRBV6-1,TRBJ1-5,few,.,TGTGCCACCACAGAGAATAGCAATCAGCCCCAGCATTTT,CATTENSNQPQHF
TRBV18,TRBJ1-5,once,.,TGTGCCAGCTCACCTAACGGACAGTATAGCAATCAGCCCCAGCATTTT,CASSPNGQYSNQPQHF
TRBV2,TRBJ2-3,once,TRBD1,TGTGCCAGCAGTGAGGACAGGGGGAGGGATACGCAGTATTTT,CASSEDRGRDTQYF
TRBV10-3,TRBJ1-6,.,TRBD1,TGTGCCATCAGTGAACCAACCGGGACAGATAATTCACCCCTCCACTTT,CAISEPTGTDNSPLHF
TRBV2,TRBJ2-5,.,.,TGTGCCAGCAGTGCAGTAGAGACCCAGTACTTC,CASSAVETQYF
TRBV6-1,TRBJ1-5,.,.,TGTGCCAGCAGTGAATCGGGAAAGGAGCCCCAGCATTTT,CASSESGKEPQHF
TRBV5-1,TRBJ1-4,.,.,TGCGCCAGCAGCCTACAGGCCCTCTCTAATGAAAAACTGTTTTTT,CASSLQALSNEKLFF
TRBV27,TRBJ2-6,.,.,TGTGCCAGCAGTTTAAGGGGGACATTCGGGGCCAACGTCCTGACTTTC,CASSLRGTFGANVLTF
TRBV28,TRBJ2-5,.,TRBD1,TGTGCCAGCAGTTCTCCCGACAGGGAGGAGACCCAGTACTTC,CASSSPDREETQYF
TRBV28,TRBJ1-2,.,.,TGTGCCAGCATCGGGGGGGGGTACTATGGCTACACCTTC,CASIGGGYYGYTF
TRBV5-1,TRBJ2-4,.,TRBD2,TGCGCCAGCAGCTCGGGGGGGGATCTAGACATTCAGTACTTC,CASSSGGDLDIQYF
TRBV9,TRBJ2-2,.,.,TGTGCCAGCAGCGTAGTGTGGACAGCGAACACCGGGGAGCTGTTTTTT,CASSVVWTANTGELFF
TRBV5-4,TRBJ2-6,.,.,TGTGCCAGCAGCTCCGGGGTCTCTGGGGCCAACGTCCTGACTTTC,CASSSGVSGANVLTF
TRBV19,TRBJ1-2,.,TRBD1,TGTGCCAGTAGTATAGGGACAGGACAATCCTATGGCTACACCTTC,CASSIGTGQSYGYTF
TRBV28,TRBJ2-1,few,TRBD2,TGTGCCAGCAGAAGGCCCGGGGCTAGCGGGTACAATGAGCAGTTCTTC,CASRRPGASGYNEQFF
TRBV4-1,TRBJ1-4,.,.,TGCGCCAGCAGCCAAGACCCAGGGCCGAATGAAAAACTGTTTTTT,CASSQDPGPNEKLFF
TRBV7-9,TRBJ1-1,.,.,TGTGCCAGCAGCTTAGGGGAGGGGGGGCAGGCTGAAGCTTTCTTT,CASSLGEGGQAEAFF
TRBV7-9,TRBJ2-3,.,.,TGTGCCAGCAGCTTAATGGCGACAGGCACTAGCACAGATACGCAGTATTTT,CASSLMATGTSTDTQYF
TRBV28,TRBJ1-5,.,TRBD1,TGTGCCAGCAGTGACCCCGGGACAGGGGGCAATCAGCCCCAGCATTTT,CASSDPGTGGNQPQHF
TRBV7-9,TRBJ1-4,.,.,TGTGCCAGCAGAACTTTTAATGAAAAACTGTTTTTT,CASRTFNEKLFF
TRBV2,TRBJ2-2,.,.,TGTGCCAGCAGCGTCCACATGAACACCGGGGAGCTGTTTTTT,CASSVHMNTGELFF
TRBV2,TRBJ2-2,once,TRBD2,TGTGCCAGTAGCAGCGGGACGAACACCGGGGAGCTGTTTTTT,CASSSGTNTGELFF
TRBV5-1,TRBJ1-3,.,.,TGCGCCAGCAGTCCTACTGGGGCCTCTGGAAACACCATATATTTT,CASSPTGASGNTIYF